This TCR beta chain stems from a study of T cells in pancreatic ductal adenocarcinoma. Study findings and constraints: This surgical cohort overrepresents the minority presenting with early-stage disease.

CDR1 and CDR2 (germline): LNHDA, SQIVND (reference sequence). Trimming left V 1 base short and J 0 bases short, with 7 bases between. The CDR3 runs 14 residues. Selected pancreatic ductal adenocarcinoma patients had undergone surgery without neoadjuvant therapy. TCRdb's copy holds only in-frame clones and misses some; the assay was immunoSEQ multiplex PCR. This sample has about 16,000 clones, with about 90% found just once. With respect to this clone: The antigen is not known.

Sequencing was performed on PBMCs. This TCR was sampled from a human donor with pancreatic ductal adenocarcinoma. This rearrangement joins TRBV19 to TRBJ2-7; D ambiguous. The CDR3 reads CASSIGLSSYEQYF. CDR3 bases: TGTGCCAGTAGTATAGGGCTGAGCTCCTACGAGCAGTACTTC.